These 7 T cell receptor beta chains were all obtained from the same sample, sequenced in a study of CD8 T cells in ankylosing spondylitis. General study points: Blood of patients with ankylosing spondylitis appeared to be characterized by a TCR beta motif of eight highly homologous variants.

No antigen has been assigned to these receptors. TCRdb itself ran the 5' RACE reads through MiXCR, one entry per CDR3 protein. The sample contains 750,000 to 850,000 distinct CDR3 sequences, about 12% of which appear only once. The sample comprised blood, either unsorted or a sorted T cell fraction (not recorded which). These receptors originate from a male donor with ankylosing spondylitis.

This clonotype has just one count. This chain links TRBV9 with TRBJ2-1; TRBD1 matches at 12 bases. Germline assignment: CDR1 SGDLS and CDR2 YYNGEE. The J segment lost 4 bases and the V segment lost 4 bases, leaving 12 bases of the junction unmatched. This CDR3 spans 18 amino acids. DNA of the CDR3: TGTGCCAGCAGCTCCCCCCCGGGACAGGGGGCCTTTTACAATGAGCAGTTCTTC. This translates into CASSSPPGQGAFYNEQFF.

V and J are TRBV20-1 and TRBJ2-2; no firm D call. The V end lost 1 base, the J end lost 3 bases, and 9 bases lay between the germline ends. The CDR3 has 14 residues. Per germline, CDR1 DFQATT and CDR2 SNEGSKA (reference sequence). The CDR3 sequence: CSARAVGHTGELFF. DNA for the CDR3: TGCAGTGCTAGAGCCGTAGGGCACACCGGGGAGCTGTTTTTT.

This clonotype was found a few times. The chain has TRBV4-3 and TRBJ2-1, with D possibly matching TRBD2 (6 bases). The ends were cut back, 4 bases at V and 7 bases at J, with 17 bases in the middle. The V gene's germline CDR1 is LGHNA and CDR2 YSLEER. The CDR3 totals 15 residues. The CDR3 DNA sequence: TGCGCCAGCAGCCCACGGGACGGGAGCGGTAATGAGCAGTTCTTC. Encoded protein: CASSPRDGSGNEQFF.

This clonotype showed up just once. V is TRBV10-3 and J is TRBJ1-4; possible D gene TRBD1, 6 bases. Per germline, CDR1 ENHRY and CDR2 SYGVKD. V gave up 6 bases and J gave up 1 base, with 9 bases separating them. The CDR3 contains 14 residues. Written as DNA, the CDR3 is TGTGCCATCAGGAAACAGGGAACTAATGAAAAACTGTTTTTT. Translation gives CAIRKQGTNEKLFF.

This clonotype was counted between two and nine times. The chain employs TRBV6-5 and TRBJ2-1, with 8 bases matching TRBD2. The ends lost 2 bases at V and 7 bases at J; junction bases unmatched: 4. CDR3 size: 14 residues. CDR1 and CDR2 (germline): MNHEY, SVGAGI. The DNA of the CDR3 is TGTGCCAGCAGTTACAGCGGGGGAAATAATGAGCAGTTCTTC. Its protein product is CASSYSGGNNEQFF.

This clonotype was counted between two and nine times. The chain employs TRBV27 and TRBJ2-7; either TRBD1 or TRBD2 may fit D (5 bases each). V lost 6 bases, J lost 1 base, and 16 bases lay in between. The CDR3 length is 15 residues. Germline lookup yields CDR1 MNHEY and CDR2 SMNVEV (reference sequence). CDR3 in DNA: TGTGCCAGCAGGATTAAGGGGACGGGATCCTACGAGCAGTACTTC. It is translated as CASRIKGTGSYEQYF.

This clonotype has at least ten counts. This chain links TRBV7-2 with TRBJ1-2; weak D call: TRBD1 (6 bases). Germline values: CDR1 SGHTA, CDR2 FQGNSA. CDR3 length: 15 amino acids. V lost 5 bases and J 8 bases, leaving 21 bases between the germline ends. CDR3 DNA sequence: TGTGCCAGCAGCCCTCGGGACACTAGTTCCAGGGGCTACACCTTC. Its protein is CASSPRDTSSRGYTF.